This paragraph reports one T cell receptor (beta chain). These data come from a study of blood T cell repertoires in COVID-19. Across the whole study: The study drew acute and convalescent COVID-19 samples from the United States, Italy and Spain. PBMCs, B-cell-depleted T cells, or T cells provided the cDNA or gDNA that made up the material.

Per the study methods: Amplifying reference gene primers gave estimates of nucleated cell counts. Using immunoSEQ multiplex PCR, the repertoire was profiled, and TCRdb retains in-frame clones only, with some absent. V and J calls and clone size come straight from that table; D and trimming were deduced from the DNA. The top ten clones hold approximately 6.6% of a sample with 100,000 to 150,000 clones, about 85% of them seen once. The length of the CDR3 is 13 residues. The V and J ends lost 2 bases and 8 bases, in that order; junction bases with no gene match: 3. The germline V gene encodes CDR1 MDHEN and CDR2 SYDVKM.

Material for sequencing was peripheral blood. The clonotype originates from an elderly man with active or convalescent COVID-19. The chain joins TRBV28 to TRBJ1-3; 7 positions agree with TRBD1. The CDR3 sequence is CASSLTGEYTIYF. The CDR3 DNA follows: TGTGCCAGCAGTTTAACAGGGGAGTACACCATATATTTT. Complete variable domain (other parts from reference TRBV28 and TRBJ1-3): DVKVTQSSRYLVKRTGEKVFLECVQDMDHENMFWYRQDPGLGLRLIYFSYDVKMKEKGDIPEGYSVSREKKERFSLILESASTNQTSMYLCASSLTGEYTIYFGEGSWLTVV.